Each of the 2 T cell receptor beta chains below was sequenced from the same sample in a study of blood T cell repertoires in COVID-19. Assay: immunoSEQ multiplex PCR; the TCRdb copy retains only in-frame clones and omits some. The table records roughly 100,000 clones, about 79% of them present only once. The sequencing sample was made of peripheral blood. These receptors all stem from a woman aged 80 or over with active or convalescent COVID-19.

The CDR3 DNA reads TGTGCCAGTAGTATAATGGAGAGCACAGATACGCAGTATTTT. The encoded protein is CASSIMESTDTQYF. V gene TRBV19 combines with J gene TRBJ2-3; D is uncertain. Trimming stripped 2 bases from V and 0 bases from J, with 6 bases between. The CDR3 spans 14 residues. Germline lookup yields CDR1 LNHDA and CDR2 SQIVND (reference sequence).

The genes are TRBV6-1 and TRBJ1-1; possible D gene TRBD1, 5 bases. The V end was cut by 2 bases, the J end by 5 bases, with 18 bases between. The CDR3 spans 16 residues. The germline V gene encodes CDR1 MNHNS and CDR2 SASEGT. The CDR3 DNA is TGTGCCAGCAGTGAACTCAATGGGGGGAGAGGTACTGAAGCTTTCTTT. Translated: CASSELNGGRGTEAFF.